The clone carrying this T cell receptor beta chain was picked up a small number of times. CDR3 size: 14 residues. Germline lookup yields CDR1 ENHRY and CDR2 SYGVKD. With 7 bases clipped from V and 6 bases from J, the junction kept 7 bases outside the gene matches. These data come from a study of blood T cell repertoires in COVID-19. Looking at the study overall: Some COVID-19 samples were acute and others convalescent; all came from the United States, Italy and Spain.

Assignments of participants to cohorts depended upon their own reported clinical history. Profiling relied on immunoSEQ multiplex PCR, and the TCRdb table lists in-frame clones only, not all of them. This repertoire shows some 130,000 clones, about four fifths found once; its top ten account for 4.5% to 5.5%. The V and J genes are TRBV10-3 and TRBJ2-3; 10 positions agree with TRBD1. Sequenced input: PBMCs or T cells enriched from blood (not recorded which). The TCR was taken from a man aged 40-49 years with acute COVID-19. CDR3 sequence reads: CAITRDRGDDTQYF. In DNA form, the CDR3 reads TGTGCCATCACCCGGGACAGGGGTGATGATACGCAGTATTTT.